The 22 T cell receptor beta chains reported below all come from one sample, sequenced in a study of T cell repertoires in cytomegalovirus infection. These receptors have no known antigen. In TCRdb, the reads were re-called with MiXCR into one record per CDR3 protein. The table lists 830,000 or so distinct CDR3 sequences, over 25% of them singletons. The sequenced sample was cultured CD8+ T cells from PBMCs, obtained from culture after CMV antigen stimulation. These receptors all come from a human donor in good health (CMV status not recorded). Some clones in this sample may be carry-over from other donors' samples.

The chain links TRBV19 to TRBJ2-1; 9 bases align to TRBD2. The junction had 8 bases not matched to a gene; V was cut back by 5 bases and J by 3 bases. This CDR3 is built from 16 residues. Germline V gene lookup returns CDR1 LNHDA and CDR2 SQIVND (reference sequence). The CDR3 region has the DNA TGTGCCAGTAGTCCGGGGCTAGCGGGGATCTACAATGAGCAGTTCTTC. Protein product: CASSPGLAGIYNEQFF.

This clonotype has just a few counts. The chain combines TRBV27 with TRBJ2-1; D remains unclear. Germline lookup yields CDR1 MNHEY and CDR2 SMNVEV (reference sequence). Trimming pared 5 bases from V and 5 bases from J, leaving 19 bases between. The CDR3 length is 16 residues. The CDR3 here is CASSPRGPPLNNEQFF. The CDR3 nucleotides read TGTGCCAGCAGTCCCCGCGGTCCCCCGTTAAACAATGAGCAGTTCTTC.

This clonotype has just a few counts. The chain uses TRBV5-6 and TRBJ2-2, with D perhaps TRBD2 (7 bases). CDR3 length: 15 residues. Germline-derived CDR1 and CDR2 are SGHDT and YYEEEE. CDR3 nucleotide sequence: TGTCGATCAGGTCGGGGGGCGTCATGGACCGGGGAGCTGTTTTTT. This codes for CRSGRGASWTGELFF.

The CDR3 region has the DNA TGCAGTGCTAGAGCCGGGCCGAGCAATCAGCCCCAGCATTTT. This sequence encodes CSARAGPSNQPQHF. The V gene is TRBV20-1, the J gene TRBJ1-5; D ambiguous. In germline, CDR1 is DFQATT, CDR2 SNEGSKA (reference sequence). The CDR3 sequence is 14 residues long. Trimming left V 1 base short and J 1 base short, with 8 bases between.

This clonotype was observed at least ten times. This chain links TRBV6-1 with TRBJ1-2; D not certain. The length of the CDR3 is 9 residues. Germline V CDR1 and CDR2: MNHNS, SASEGT. V was clipped by 8 bases and J by 7 bases, with 5 bases between them. CDR3 sequence reads: CASSGGYTF. CDR3 sequence (DNA): TGTGCCAGCTCGGGTGGCTACACCTTC.

Concerning this clonotype itself: This clone may be a read error of a much larger clone one base away. V and J are TRBV12-3 or TRBV12-4 and TRBJ2-3; 11 bases agree with TRBD2. J was trimmed by 5 bases and V by 3 bases; bases with no gene match: 10. The CDR3 has 17 residues. CDR3 loop: CASSFSLTSGEVDTQYF. CDR3 DNA sequence: TGTGCCAGCAGTTTTTCTCTGACTAGCGGGGAAGTAGATACGCAGTATTTT.

This clonotype was counted only a few times. The chain joins TRBV7-6 to TRBJ2-3, with 10 positions matching TRBD2. V was pared by 5 bases and J by 4 bases, with 15 bases of the junction left unmatched. The CDR3 totals 18 residues. Germline CDR1 and CDR2: SGHVS and FNYEAQ. CDR3 amino acids: CASSPGVAGGRPPDTQYF. DNA for the CDR3: TGTGCCAGCAGCCCGGGAGTAGCGGGGGGCCGCCCCCCAGATACGCAGTATTTT.

This clonotype was counted a few times. This chain connects TRBV7-8 to TRBJ1-5, with 9 positions matching TRBD1. CDR1 and CDR2 from the germline V gene are SGHVS and FQNEAQ. Losses at the gene ends were 6 bases for V and 5 bases for J; bases not matched to a gene: 2. The CDR3 runs to 13 residues. The DNA of the CDR3 is TGTGCCAGCAGTACAGGGGGCCATCAGCCCCAGCATTTT. Translating it yields CASSTGGHQPQHF.

This sequence joins TRBV6-2 or TRBV6-3 and TRBJ2-2; the match to TRBD2 covers 12 bases. This CDR3 has 17 residues. Germline CDR1 is MNHEY and CDR2 is SVGEGT. V shed 4 bases and J 3 bases; nucleotides not matched to a gene: 6. CDR3 in amino acids: CASSLSTSGGDTGELFF. The CDR3 DNA follows: TGTGCCAGCAGTTTGTCGACTAGCGGGGGTGACACCGGGGAGCTGTTTTTT.

The rearrangement uses TRBV7-8 and TRBJ2-5; TRBD1 matches 8 bases. V lost 3 bases to trimming and J lost 4 bases; unmatched junction nucleotides: 7. Germline assignment: CDR1 SGHVS and CDR2 FQNEAQ. CDR3 length: 15 amino acids. The CDR3: CASSFPDREGETQYF. CDR3 sequence (DNA): TGTGCCAGCAGCTTTCCGGACAGGGAAGGAGAGACCCAGTACTTC.

The chain employs TRBV9 and TRBJ2-7; D is perhaps TRBD2 (5 bases). V lost 3 bases and J 5 bases, leaving 12 bases between the germline ends. CDR1 SGDLS and CDR2 YYNGEE come from the germline V gene. The CDR3 consists of 13 residues. The CDR3 spells CASSAGPADEQYV. CDR3 coding DNA: TGTGCCAGCAGCGCCGGGCCAGCGGACGAGCAGTACGTC.

This clonotype was observed a handful of times. The chain employs TRBV6-1 and TRBJ2-7; tentative D call: TRBD2 (6 bases). V was shortened by 3 bases and J by 2 bases, with 17 bases between the two germline ends. This CDR3 is 16 amino acids long. Germline CDR1 is MNHNS and CDR2 is SASEGT. CDR3 sequence: CASSEAVAVRTYEQYV. The DNA of the CDR3 is TGTGCCAGCAGTGAGGCGGTAGCGGTGCGTACCTACGAGCAGTACGTC.

J is TRBJ1-5 and V is TRBV7-2; D unclear. V was pared by 2 bases and J by 11 bases, with 19 bases between. The CDR3 has 15 residues. Germline-derived CDR1 and CDR2 are SGHTA and FQGNSA. This chain's CDR3 is CASSLLQGPGQAQHF. In DNA, the CDR3 is TGTGCCAGCAGCTTACTGCAAGGGCCCGGGCAGGCCCAGCATTTT.

The table lists this clonotype with a few counts. The chain employs TRBV12-3 or TRBV12-4 and TRBJ1-1; D uncertain. V lost 7 bases, J lost 5 bases, and 17 bases lay in between. The CDR3 contains 14 residues. The CDR3 region has the DNA TGTGCCAGCAATATACGGACGGGAGGGACTGAAGCTTTCTTT. This translates into CASNIRTGGTEAFF.

V is TRBV9 and J is TRBJ1-1; D remains ambiguous. This CDR3 has 13 amino acids. Germline values: CDR1 SGDLS, CDR2 YYNGEE. Trimming shortened V by 0 bases and J by 5 bases, and 8 bases separated the two germline ends. The chain's CDR3 is CASSVEARTEAFF. In DNA, the CDR3 is TGTGCCAGCAGCGTAGAGGCTAGGACTGAAGCTTTCTTT.

The chain links TRBV7-8 to TRBJ2-1; TRBD1 matches at 7 bases. Germline-derived CDR1 and CDR2 are SGHVS and FQNEAQ. V lost 1 base and J lost 8; bases outside the gene matches: 8. This CDR3 is 15 amino acids long. The CDR3 DNA reads TGTGCCAGCAGCTTAGTGAGACAGGGCGTCGATGAGCAGTTCTTC. It translates to CASSLVRQGVDEQFF.

The rearrangement joins TRBV6-6 to TRBJ1-2; TRBD1 matches at 8 bases. This CDR3 is built from 16 residues. With 0 bases clipped from V and 8 bases from J, the junction kept 11 bases outside the gene matches. Germline CDR1 reads MNHNY; CDR2 reads SVGAGI (reference sequence). The CDR3, as DNA: TGTGCCAGCAGTTACTCGACAGGGGAAACGGTAACCGGCTACACCTTC. This gives the protein CASSYSTGETVTGYTF.

This chain links TRBV4-1 with TRBJ1-5, with D unresolved. V shed 0 bases and J shed 1 base, with 13 bases lying between them. CDR1 is MGHRA and CDR2 is YSYEKL in the germline V gene. CDR3 length: 17 amino acids. In DNA, the CDR3 is TGCGCCAGCAGCCAAGATTTATCGGGGATGAGCAATCAGCCCCAGCATTTT. This translates into CASSQDLSGMSNQPQHF.

This rearrangement joins TRBV6-1 to TRBJ1-4; D remains ambiguous. The CDR3 is made up of 16 amino acids. Germline lookup yields CDR1 MNHNS and CDR2 SASEGT. V shed 5 bases and J shed 0 bases, with 13 bases lying between them. CDR3: CASSPSVQATNEKLFF. The CDR3 region has the DNA TGTGCCAGCAGTCCTTCGGTTCAGGCAACTAATGAAAAACTGTTTTTT.

This clonotype came up a few times. The chain is built from TRBV7-9 and TRBJ1-1; D is uncertain. Germline loops: CDR1 SEHNR, CDR2 FQNEAQ (reference sequence). Trimming removed 0 bases at V and 5 bases at J, with 7 bases between. This CDR3 spans 13 amino acids. As DNA, the CDR3 is TGTGCCAGCAGCTTAGCGAGGGTTACTGAAGCTTTCTTT. Its protein product is CASSLARVTEAFF.

This clonotype has only a few counts. CDR3 in DNA: TGTGCCAGCAGTGGCGGGGGGGAGACAGATACGCAGTATTTT. This codes for CASSGGGETDTQYF. The chain recombines TRBV12-3 or TRBV12-4 with TRBJ2-3, with 9 positions matching TRBD2. The CDR3 is 14 residues long. The V and J ends lost 5 bases and 3 bases, in that order; junction bases with no gene match: 3.

This clonotype was seen ten or more times. The CDR3 sequence: CASRDSLRIYNYGYTF. In nucleotides, the CDR3 is TGTGCCAGCAGGGACAGCCTCAGGATTTATAACTATGGCTACACCTTC. The chain employs TRBV12-3 or TRBV12-4 and TRBJ1-2; D might be TRBD1 (6 bases). Trimming stripped 6 bases from V and 1 base from J, with 18 bases between. This CDR3 is built from 16 residues.